This T cell receptor (beta chain) was sequenced during a study of blood T cells in healthy people across ages. Study-level background: Per two T cells, about one barcoded beta molecule was captured through template switching.

As regards this clonotype: As yet, its antigen is unknown.

Through a sample-barcoded 5' primer and a J-beta primer mix, a second PCR was run for roughly 6 to 11 cycles. Via MiXCR, TCRdb re-called the 5' RACE reads, giving one row per CDR3 protein. The profile shows about 800,000 distinct CDR3 sequences, about half of them singletons. The study isolated at least 6.5 million PBMCs from each sample. Whole-study findings and limits: Diversity estimated from one million T cells was considered an underestimate. Unknown donor CMV status possibly confounded expanded clonotype changes.

The clonotype originates from an elderly man in good health. The sequencing sample was made of blood.

The CDR3 DNA follows: TGCAGTGCTACAACTTCGCTACCCGAGGGGGAAAAACTGTTTTTT. It codes for CSATTSLPEGEKLFF. The rearrangement links TRBV20-1 to TRBJ1-4; D is possibly TRBD1 (5 bases). CDR1 is DFQATT and CDR2 is SNEGSKA in the germline V gene (reference sequence). This CDR3 comprises 15 residues. V lost 4 bases and J lost 8, with 20 bases in between.